These T cell receptor beta chains were read from a single sample in a study of blood T cell repertoires in COVID-19. Only in-frame clones appear in the TCRdb table, and some are missing; sequencing was by immunoSEQ multiplex PCR. The sample contains around 180,000 clones, 80% to 90% of which appear only once. Sequenced input: peripheral blood. The receptors derive from a man in his forties with active or convalescent COVID-19. The CDR3 runs from the conserved cysteine through the conserved F or W. The D gene is left open where the match is weak. Rows may omit the clone size; those that give it use once, few, many or a size class.

CDR3 protein | CDR3 DNA | J gene | clone size | D gene | V gene
CASSRTSGGADSYNEQFF | TGTGCCAGCAGCCGCACTAGCGGGGGCGCTGACTCCTACAATGAGCAGTTCTTC | TRBJ2-1 | few | TRBD2 | TRBV5-5
CASSEALGQGNQPQHF | TGTGCCAGCAGTGAAGCGTTGGGACAGGGGAATCAGCCCCAGCATTTT | TRBJ1-5 | - | TRBD1 | TRBV2
CASTGDPTPSYGYTF | TGTGCCAGTACGGGGGATCCCACGCCCAGCTATGGCTACACCTTC | TRBJ1-2 | - | - | TRBV19
CASSFRGSRWAFF | TGTGCCAGCAGTTTCCGGGGTTCTAGGTGGGCTTTCTTT | TRBJ1-1 | - | - | TRBV28
CASSLAEGRGDEQFF | TGCGCCAGCTCACTAGCGGAGGGCAGGGGCGATGAGCAGTTCTTC | TRBJ2-1 | - | TRBD2 | TRBV5-1
CAISAQGGNYEKLFF | TGTGCCATCAGCGCTCAAGGGGGTAACTATGAAAAACTGTTTTTT | TRBJ1-4 | - | - | TRBV10-3
CATSRDYRGNEKLFF | TGTGCCACCAGCAGAGACTACAGGGGAAATGAAAAACTGTTTTTT | TRBJ1-4 | - | TRBD1 | TRBV15
CASSLHGLGQPQHF | TGTGCCAGCAGTTTACATGGGCTGGGTCAGCCCCAGCATTTT | TRBJ1-5 | - | - | TRBV27
CSVASGSVTEAFF | TGCAGCGTTGCGTCGGGGTCGGTCACTGAAGCTTTCTTT | TRBJ1-1 | - | - | TRBV29-1
CAISEGQARENTEAFF | TGTGCCATCAGTGAGGGGCAGGCGAGGGAGAACACTGAAGCTTTCTTT | TRBJ1-1 | - | - | TRBV10-3
CAIGSQYNEQFF | TGCGCCATAGGGAGCCAATACAATGAGCAGTTCTTC | TRBJ2-1 | - | - | TRBV10-2
CASSRTGDGYTF | TGTGCCAGCAGCCGGACAGGAGACGGCTACACCTTC | TRBJ1-2 | - | TRBD1 | TRBV6-5
CSALYNEQFF | TGCAGCGCTCTTTACAATGAGCAGTTCTTC | TRBJ2-1 | - | - | TRBV29-1
CASSGSGGTTKLFF | TGTGCCAGTAGTGGTTCCGGCGGGACTACCAAACTGTTTTTT | TRBJ1-4 | - | - | TRBV19
CASSPTDSNQPQHF | TGTGCCAGCAGTCCGACAGATAGCAATCAGCCCCAGCATTTT | TRBJ1-5 | - | - | TRBV6-5
CASSQVGTGGTLDGYTF | TGCGCCAGCAGCCAAGTGGGGACAGGGGGAACATTAGATGGCTACACCTTC | TRBJ1-2 | - | TRBD1 | TRBV4-1
CASSQARNTEAFF | TGTGCCAGCAGCCAAGCCCGGAACACTGAAGCTTTCTTT | TRBJ1-1 | - | - | TRBV7-2
CASSLSTQDTQYF | TGTGCCAGCAGCTTGAGCACGCAAGATACGCAGTATTTT | TRBJ2-3 | - | - | TRBV7-8
CASSTPSSGGKETQYF | TGTGCCAGCAGTACCCCCTCTAGCGGGGGAAAAGAGACCCAGTACTTC | TRBJ2-5 | - | TRBD2 | TRBV28
CASSNLDRGGYTF | TGTGCCAGCAGTAACCTGGACAGGGGAGGCTACACCTTC | TRBJ1-2 | - | TRBD1 | TRBV6-5
CASSPHRVNTQYF | TGTGCCAGCAGCCCCCACAGGGTGAATACGCAGTATTTT | TRBJ2-3 | - | - | TRBV3-1/TRBV3-2
CASSIAQWSEAFF | TGTGCCAGTAGTATAGCCCAGTGGTCTGAAGCTTTCTTT | TRBJ1-1 | - | - | TRBV19
CASNLWTGSNQPQHF | TGTGCCAGCAACCTTTGGACAGGGTCAAATCAGCCCCAGCATTTT | TRBJ1-5 | - | TRBD1 | TRBV4-2
CASSLERLSTEAFF | TGCGCCAGCAGCTTGGAGCGACTGAGCACTGAAGCTTTCTTT | TRBJ1-1 | - | - | TRBV5-1
CASSLGTGYTGELFF | TGTGCCAGCAGCTTGGGGACAGGGTACACCGGGGAGCTGTTTTTT | TRBJ2-2 | - | TRBD1 | TRBV5-5
CASSYGDRDNSPLHF | TGTGCCAGCAGTTACGGGGACAGGGATAATTCACCCCTCCACTTT | TRBJ1-6 | - | TRBD1 | TRBV6-6
CSVDGVRSGNTIYRYF | TGCAGCGTTGACGGGGTTAGATCTGGAAACACCATATACCGTTATTTT | TRBJ1-3 | - | - | TRBV29-1
CAWNLLPGTDRLEQYF | TGTGCCTGGAATCTTCTTCCCGGGACAGACCGACTTGAGCAGTACTTC | TRBJ2-7 | - | TRBD1 | TRBV30
CASSHPEGATEAFF | TGTGCCAGCAGTCACCCCGAGGGGGCCACTGAAGCTTTCTTT | TRBJ1-1 | - | TRBD1 | TRBV6-5
CASSDGDYYEQYF | TGTGCCAGCAGTGATGGGGACTACTACGAGCAGTACTTC | TRBJ2-7 | - | TRBD2 | TRBV6-1
CASKGDRANEKLFF | TGTGCCAGCAAGGGAGACAGGGCGAATGAAAAACTGTTTTTT | TRBJ1-4 | - | TRBD1 | TRBV2
CASSQRQGGTGELFF | TGTGCCAGCAGTCAAAGACAGGGCGGGACCGGGGAGCTGTTTTTT | TRBJ2-2 | - | TRBD1 | TRBV6-5
CASSAGRTNQPQHF | TGTGCCAGCAGCGCGGGACGTACTAATCAGCCCCAGCATTTT | TRBJ1-5 | once | - | TRBV2
CASSPGTGAGANVLTF | TGTGCCAGTAGTCCCGGGACAGGGGCTGGGGCCAACGTCCTGACTTTC | TRBJ2-6 | - | TRBD1 | TRBV19
CASSIGTDEQYF | TGTGCCAGCAGCATCGGGACAGACGAGCAGTACTTC | TRBJ2-7 | - | TRBD1 | TRBV11-2
CASRPRGQGDTEAFF | TGTGCCAGCAGGCCACGCGGACAGGGTGACACTGAAGCTTTCTTT | TRBJ1-1 | - | TRBD1 | TRBV2
CASSESGGSYNEQFF | TGCGCCAGCAGTGAGAGCGGGGGGTCCTACAATGAGCAGTTCTTC | TRBJ2-1 | - | TRBD2 | TRBV10-2
CASSLSTAGGETQYF | TGCGCCAGCAGCCTTAGTACGGCGGGGGGAGAGACCCAGTACTTC | TRBJ2-5 | - | TRBD2 | TRBV5-1
CAWSKTAAGYGYTF | TGTGCCTGGAGCAAAACAGCCGCTGGCTATGGCTACACCTTC | TRBJ1-2 | once | - | TRBV30
CASSLTFGRGYTF | TGCGCCAGCAGCTTGACTTTCGGTCGGGGCTACACCTTC | TRBJ1-2 | - | - | TRBV5-1
CASSSTSGGTGNTIYF | TGTGCCAGCAGCTCCACTTCAGGGGGAACTGGAAACACCATATATTTT | TRBJ1-3 | - | TRBD1 | TRBV7-6
CASSLADRQEKLFF | TGTGCCAGCAGCTTAGCGGACAGGCAAGAAAAACTGTTTTTT | TRBJ1-4 | once | TRBD1 | TRBV7-9
CASSQQRGSKDTIYF | TGTGCCAGCAGCCAACAAAGGGGGAGTAAGGACACCATATATTTT | TRBJ1-3 | - | - | TRBV3-1/TRBV3-2
CASSLTDRGLYEQYF | TGTGCCAGCAGTCTTACGGACAGGGGGCTATACGAGCAGTACTTC | TRBJ2-7 | - | TRBD1 | TRBV11-2
CSVEQDYGYTF | TGCAGCGTTGAACAGGACTATGGCTACACCTTC | TRBJ1-2 | - | - | TRBV29-1
CASSPAGIAFF | TGTGCCAGCAGCCCCGCAGGGATCGCTTTCTTT | TRBJ1-1 | - | - | TRBV7-9
CASSREEDLTDTQYF | TGTGCCAGCAGCCGCGAGGAAGATTTGACAGATACGCAGTATTTT | TRBJ2-3 | - | - | TRBV5-4
CASSLGNRELEAFF | TGTGCCAGCAGCTTGGGAAACCGGGAGCTTGAAGCTTTCTTT | TRBJ1-1 | few | - | TRBV5-5
CASSYGQPGTEAFF | TGTGCCAGCAGTTACGGACAGCCGGGGACTGAAGCTTTCTTT | TRBJ1-1 | - | - | TRBV6-5
CAHKVDRGRLRTLHF | TGTGCCCACAAGGTGGACAGGGGGCGGTTAAGGACCCTCCACTTT | TRBJ1-6 | - | TRBD1 | TRBV6-5
CASSQGNGGAETQYF | TGCGCCAGCAGCCAAGGGAACGGGGGGGCGGAGACCCAGTACTTC | TRBJ2-5 | - | TRBD2 | TRBV4-1
CASSLAGQLDTQYF | TGTGCTAGCAGCTTAGCGGGCCAGTTGGATACGCAGTATTTT | TRBJ2-3 | - | TRBD2 | TRBV7-7
CASSSTGADSPLHF | TGTGCCAGCAGCTCAACAGGGGCGGACTCACCCCTCCACTTT | TRBJ1-6 | - | TRBD1 | TRBV13
CASSRSSYEQYF | TGTGCCAGCAGCCGTAGCTCCTACGAGCAGTACTTC | TRBJ2-7 | - | - | TRBV11-1
CAISDGGGFSSYNEQFF | TGTGCCATCAGCGACGGGGGAGGGTTTAGCTCCTACAATGAGCAGTTCTTC | TRBJ2-1 | - | TRBD2 | TRBV10-3
CASSQDPPRASEAFF | TGTGCCAGCAGCCAAGATCCCCCGAGGGCTAGTGAAGCTTTCTTT | TRBJ1-1 | - | - | TRBV4-2
CASSTRRDRGHGYTF | TGTGCCAGCAGTACTCGGCGGGACAGGGGGCATGGCTACACCTTC | TRBJ1-2 | - | TRBD1 | TRBV7-2
CASSTGGAGLTSEKLFF | TGTGCCAGCAGCACAGGGGGCGCCGGACTAACTAGTGAAAAACTGTTTTTT | TRBJ1-4 | once | TRBD1 | TRBV28
CASSLWAQISGNTIYF | TGTGCCAGCAGCTTGTGGGCTCAAATCTCTGGAAACACCATATATTTT | TRBJ1-3 | - | - | TRBV11-2
CSVVGWEDTEAFF | TGCAGCGTTGTAGGTTGGGAGGACACTGAAGCTTTCTTT | TRBJ1-1 | - | - | TRBV29-1